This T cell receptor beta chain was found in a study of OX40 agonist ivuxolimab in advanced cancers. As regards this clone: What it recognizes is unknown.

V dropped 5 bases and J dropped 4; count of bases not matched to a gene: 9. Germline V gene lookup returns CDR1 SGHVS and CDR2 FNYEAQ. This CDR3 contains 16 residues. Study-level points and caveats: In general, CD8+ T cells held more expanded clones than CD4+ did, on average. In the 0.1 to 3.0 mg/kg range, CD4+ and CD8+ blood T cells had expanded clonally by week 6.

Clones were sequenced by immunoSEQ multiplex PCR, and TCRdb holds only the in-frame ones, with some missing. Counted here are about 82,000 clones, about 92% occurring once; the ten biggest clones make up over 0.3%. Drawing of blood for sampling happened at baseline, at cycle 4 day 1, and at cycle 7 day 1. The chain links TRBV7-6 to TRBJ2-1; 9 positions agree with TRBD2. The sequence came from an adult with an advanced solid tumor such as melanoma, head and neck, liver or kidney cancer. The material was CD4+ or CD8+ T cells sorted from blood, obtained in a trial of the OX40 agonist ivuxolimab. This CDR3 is CASSLQAGGEYNEQFF. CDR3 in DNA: TGTGCCAGCAGCCTGCAGGCGGGGGGGGAATACAATGAGCAGTTCTTC.